This T cell receptor (beta chain) was observed in a study of shared clonotypes between healthy human individuals. Authors' processing steps: ImmunoSEQ gave junction-only sequences without quality scores, so filtering differed. Repertoires were generated with immunoSEQ multiplex PCR, while TCRdb's copy carries only in-frame clones and drops some. V and J calls and clone size follow that table, whereas D and trimming were derived from the DNA. The sample consists of some 1,900,000 clones, approximately 95% of them appearing once. V shed 0 bases and J shed 6 bases, with 14 bases lying between them. The germline V gene encodes CDR1 SGHVS and CDR2 FNYEAQ. The CDR3 extends over 15 amino acids. Study-level points and caveats: Generally, naive subsets (rather than memory subsets) showed larger estimated richness. Having only a few donors restricted how much genetic and exposure-history diversity was captured. Sample collection involved blood only; tissue repertoires are likely different.

As regards this clone: The antigen is undetermined.

Naive CD8 cells lacked CD45RO, underwent positive selection for CCR7 and left out terminally differentiated effector memory CD45RA+ cells. Sequencing was performed on naive CD8+ T cells sorted from blood. V and J are TRBV7-6 and TRBJ1-1; D not certain. The receptor comes from a young man in good health. CDR3 nucleotides: TGTGCCAGCAGCTTAGCGGCTGCCGGATACCCTGAAGCTTTCTTT. It encodes CASSLAAAGYPEAFF.